Below, one T cell receptor (beta chain) is given with its context. Its antigen remains unidentified. The data derive from a study of cytomegalovirus exposure and HLA in healthy donors. The PCR contained 60 Vbeta and 13 Jbeta primers. TCRdb's table, derived via immunoSEQ multiplex PCR, lists solely in-frame clones and lacks some. The table records around 100,000 clones, approximately 87% of them present only once. Study conclusions and caveats: A later analysis showed that HLA-associated TCR beta chains had undergone more clonal expansion than equally common others. Listed as cytomegalovirus-associated were over 150 TCR beta chains. Sequencing had likely introduced a cluster of highly shared sequence variants as an artifact. Later work found that TCR association rates differed between HLA loci; DRB1 had the most and HLA-C the fewest.

CDR3 length: 15 amino acids. Germline V gives CDR1 LNHDA, CDR2 SQIVND (reference sequence). The V gene end was trimmed by 0 bases and the J gene end by 3 bases; junction bases not matched to a gene: 3. This receptor was obtained from a man aged 35 to 55 in good health and CMV-seronegative. The specimen sequenced was PBMCs. The rearrangement links TRBV19 to TRBJ1-1; 8 positions agree with TRBD1. CDR3 DNA: TGTGCCAGTAGTATAGACACAGGGGGGCACACTGAAGCTTTCTTT. It is translated as CASSIDTGGHTEAFF.